The 30 T cell receptor beta chains presented below share a single source sample, sequenced in a study of tumor and adjacent non-tumor tissue in lung cancer. A modified ARM-PCR protocol with three rounds of nested PCR amplified TCRbeta. TCRdb used MiXCR to reprocess the multiplex PCR reads, holding one entry per CDR3 protein. The sample carries about 80,000 distinct CDR3 sequences, about two thirds recorded once. RNA was extracted from bulk tissue without any cell sorting. Sequencing used lung tumor tissue. Every receptor here comes from a woman aged 70-85 years with non-small cell lung cancer.

Only a few counts were recorded for this clonotype. The junction departs from germline at one end; a sequencing error may be responsible. The genes are TRBV10-3 and TRBJ2-5, with 8 bases identical to TRBD1. The CDR3 runs 14 residues. The V gene's germline CDR1 is ENHRY and CDR2 SYGVKD. The CDR3 DNA follows: TGTGCCACCAGTGAGTTGGACAGGGAAGGCACCCAGTACTTC. This gives the protein CATSELDREGTQYF.

With regard to this clonotype: A much larger clone differs by one base, so this may be a read error. CDR3 in amino acids: CASRGNTEALF. The DNA for the CDR3 is TGTGCCAGCAGGGGCAACACTGAAGCTTTATTT. J is TRBJ1-1 and V is TRBV28, with D unclear. Germline V CDR1 and CDR2: MDHEN, SYDVKM. The CDR3 consists of 11 residues.

A note on this clonotype: This may stem from a read error, because a much larger clone lies one nucleotide away. The rearrangement uses TRBV5-1 and TRBJ1-6; tentatively, D is TRBD1 (6 bases). The germline V gene encodes CDR1 SGHRS and CDR2 YFSETQ. There are 14 residues in the CDR3. The CDR3 loop reads CASSLGQDNSPIHF. CDR3 nucleotide sequence: TGCGCCAGCAGCTTGGGACAGGATAATTCACCCATCCACTTT.

On this clonotype itself: The junction shows a germline mismatch at one end, possibly a read error. The chain couples TRBV6-2 or TRBV6-3 to TRBJ2-7; 7 positions match TRBD2. This CDR3 region has 13 residues. Germline values: CDR1 MNHEY, CDR2 SVGEGT. The CDR3 nucleotides are TGTACCAGCAGTCGACCAGCGGGATTCGAGCAGTACTTC. It codes for CTSSRPAGFEQYF.

For this clonotype: At one boundary the junction diverges from the germline segment, which might be a read error. V gene TRBV7-9 combines with J gene TRBJ2-7, with D perhaps matching TRBD2 (6 bases). Germline CDR1 is SEHNR and CDR2 is FQNEAQ (reference sequence). The CDR3 sequence is 16 residues long. The CDR3 region is CVSSLAMAGTSGEQYF. CDR3 bases: TGTGTCAGCAGCTTAGCGATGGCGGGGACCTCAGGCGAGCAGTACTTC. The variable domain in full, completed from reference TRBV7-9 and TRBJ2-7, reads DTGVSQNPRHKITKRGQNVTFRCDPISEHNRLYWYRQTLGQGPEFLTYFQNEAQLEKSRLLSDRFSAERPKGSFSTLEIQRTEQGDSAMYLCVSSLAMAGTSGEQYFGPGTRLTVT.

In regard to this clonotype: At one of its ends the junction is not consistent with the germline gene, which may arise from a read error. As DNA, the CDR3 is TGCGCCAGCAGCCAAGATTGCCTACAAGAGACCCAGTATTTC. Translated, it gives CASSQDCLQETQYF. J is TRBJ2-5 and V is TRBV4-1; D is unresolved. The CDR3 runs 14 residues. CDR1 and CDR2 (germline): MGHRA, YSYEKL.

As to this clonotype: An end of the junction does not agree with germline; a read error may underlie this. This sequence joins TRBV29-1 and TRBJ2-7; D perhaps matches TRBD2 (6 bases). CDR1 and CDR2 from the germline V gene are SQVTM and ANQGSEA. The CDR3 sequence is 14 residues long. The CDR3 protein is CSVDRGTSSYKQYF. In DNA, the CDR3 is TGCAGCGTTGATCGCGGGACCAGCTCCTACAAGCAGTACTTC.

The CDR3 sequence is CTSSPSLTELAVARSYNEQFF. As DNA, the CDR3 is TGTACTAGCAGTCCCTCCCTCACCGAACTAGCGGTAGCGCGCTCCTACAATGAGCAGTTCTTC. The chain recombines TRBV6-5 with TRBJ2-1; TRBD2 matches at 8 bases. CDR3 size: 21 residues. Per the germline V gene, CDR1 is MNHEY and CDR2 is SVGAGI.

Turning to this clonotype: The final CDR3 position lacks the conserved phenylalanine or tryptophan, pointing to a likely read error. The chain employs TRBV24-1 and TRBJ2-5; 10 positions match TRBD1. Losses at the gene ends were 4 bases for V and 5 bases for J; bases not matched to a gene: 6. The CDR3 is made up of 15 amino acids. Germline CDR1 reads KGHDR; CDR2 reads SFDVKD. The CDR3 sequence: CATSEPTGGPETQYV. CDR3 coding DNA: TGTGCCACCAGTGAACCGACAGGGGGCCCGGAGACCCAGTACGTC.

This clonotype was observed a few times. The genes are TRBV5-1 and TRBJ2-7; TRBD1 agrees at 7 bases. Germline-derived CDR1 and CDR2 are SGHRS and YFSETQ. With V trimmed by 0 bases and J by 4 bases, 10 bases remained unmatched. This CDR3 is 16 amino acids long. Written as DNA, the CDR3 is TGCGCCAGCAGCTTGGCCCGGGACAGCACCCCTTACGAGCAGTACTTC. Translating it yields CASSLARDSTPYEQYF.

A remark on this clonotype: It may be a read error: a sequence one base away is much more abundant. The chain employs TRBV5-1 and TRBJ2-3, with 7 positions matching TRBD2. The length of the CDR3 is 16 residues. The germline CDR1 and CDR2 sequences are SGHRS and YFSETQ. J lost 0 bases, V lost 4 bases, and 8 bases had no gene match. CDR3: CASSPYGGSSTDTQYF. CDR3 nucleotides: TGCGCCAGCAGCCCGTACGGGGGGTCAAGCACAGATACGCAGTATTTT.

The CDR3 coding sequence is TGCGCCTGCAAGGACCAGCGGGAATCATACGAGCAGTACTTC. Translated: CACKDQRESYEQYF. V gene TRBV10-2 combines with J gene TRBJ2-7; TRBD2 agrees at 7 bases. The V and J ends lost 11 bases and 4 bases, in that order; junction bases with no gene match: 14. The CDR3 contains 14 residues. Germline CDR1 WSHSY, CDR2 SAAADI.

As to this clonotype: Germline is not matched at one junction end, which may reflect a read error. The chain combines TRBV6-6 with TRBJ1-3, with D possibly being TRBD1 (5 bases). The CDR3 has 16 residues. CDR1 is MNHNY, CDR2 SVGAGI, per germline (reference sequence). The DNA for the CDR3 is TGTGCCAGCAGTGTGGGGGGGGACTACTCTGGAAACACCGTATATTTT. It yields the protein CASSVGGDYSGNTVYF.

In regard to this clonotype: A junction boundary mismatches the germline segment, possibly from a read error. The chain joins TRBV4-1 to TRBJ1-6, with D uncertain. This CDR3 comprises 15 residues. Germline CDR1 and CDR2: MGHRA and YSYEKL. The CDR3: CTSSQARDRMSPLHF. The DNA for the CDR3 is TGCACCAGCAGCCAAGCCCGGGATAGGATGTCACCCCTCCATTTT.

This clonotype came up a few times. A much larger clonotype is one base distant, so this may be a read error. J is TRBJ1-5 and V is TRBV12-3 or TRBV12-4; TRBD1 matches 7 bases. The CDR3 length is 15 residues. The DNA of the CDR3 is TGTGCCTGCAGTTTTGGACAGGTAGGCAATCAGCCCCAGCATTTT. Its protein product is CACSFGQVGNQPQHF.

In the case of this clonotype: Since a much larger clone is just one base distant, this may be a read error. The chain uses TRBV28 and TRBJ2-2, with D hard to call. Between the trimmed V and J ends, which lost 4 bases and 4 bases, there was a span of 16 bases. The germline V gene encodes CDR1 MDHEN and CDR2 SYDVKM. CDR3 length: 16 residues. As DNA, the CDR3 is TGTGCCAGCAGTTCGTATACATGGTGGGGCACCGGGGAGCTGTTTTTT. It translates to CASSSYTWWGTGELFF.

For this clonotype: The junction does not match germline at one end; this may be a read error. This chain uses TRBV29-1 with TRBJ1-4; TRBD1 matches 7 bases. Germline CDR1 and CDR2: SQVTM and ANQGSEA. The CDR3 totals 14 residues. CDR3 loop: CSVGTGDANEKLSF. CDR3 nucleotide sequence: TGCAGCGTTGGAACAGGGGACGCAAATGAAAAACTGTCTTTT.

This clonotype was seen once. A much larger clone differs from this one at a single base, so this may be a read error. This sequence joins TRBV20-1 and TRBJ2-7; D uncertain. In germline, CDR1 is DFQATT, CDR2 SNEGSKA (reference sequence). This CDR3 contains 13 residues. The CDR3 DNA is TGCAGTGCCACCCAGGACGTCTCCAACGAGCAGTACTTC. Translating it yields CSATQDVSNEQYF.

Notes on this clonotype: At one boundary the junction diverges from the germline segment, which might be a read error. The chain has TRBV12-3 or TRBV12-4 and TRBJ2-1, with TRBD2 matching 9 bases. The CDR3 totals 16 residues. For the CDR3, the DNA is TGTCCCAGCACCACCAGCGGCGGGAGGGCTAGGGGTGAGCACTTATTC. Protein: CPSTTSGGRARGEHLF.

This clonotype was observed a single time. The junction departs from germline at one end; a sequencing error may be responsible. V gene TRBV6-2 or TRBV6-3 combines with J gene TRBJ2-5; 10 bases align to TRBD1. Germline V gives CDR1 MNHEY, CDR2 SVGEGT. The CDR3 contains 15 residues. The CDR3, as DNA: TGTGTCAGCAGTTCCTCGACAGGGGGCGCAGTGACCCAGTACTTC. This encodes CVSSSSTGGAVTQYF.

The CDR3 is CASSLVGSECNKQFF. CDR3 DNA sequence: TGTGCCAGCAGCTTGGTTGGGTCGGAGTGTAATAAGCAGTTCTTC. The V and J genes are TRBV5-5 and TRBJ2-1, with D hard to call. The germline V and J ends were trimmed by 0 bases and 11 bases, with 18 bases remaining between them. CDR1 and CDR2 (germline): SGHKS, YYEKEE (reference sequence). This CDR3 comprises 15 residues. Full variable domain (missing parts from reference TRBV5-5 and TRBJ2-1): DAGVTQSPTHLIKTRGQQVTLRCSPISGHKSVSWYQQVLGQGPQFIFQYYEKEERGRGNFPDRFSARQFPNYSSELNVNALLLGDSALYLCASSLVGSECNKQFFGPGTRLTVL.

Comments on this clonotype: The germline gene is not matched at one end of the junction; a read error may be the cause. The chain combines TRBV5-5 with TRBJ2-2, with 7 bases fitting TRBD1. The germline gives CDR1 SGHKS, CDR2 YYEKEE (reference sequence). CDR3 length equals 14 residues. The CDR3 region is CTSSSTGDTGELFF. The CDR3 DNA sequence: TGTACCAGCAGCTCAACAGGGGATACCGGGGAACTGTTTTTT.

Worth noting for this clonotype: A junction boundary mismatches the germline segment, possibly from a read error. The chain is built from TRBV11-2 and TRBJ2-6; perhaps D is TRBD1 or TRBD2 (5 bases each). This CDR3 comprises 17 residues. From germline, CDR1 is SGHAT and CDR2 FQNNGV. CDR3 nucleotide sequence: TGTGCCATCAGCAGGCGGGTTTCCTACTCCGGGGCCAACGTCCTGACCTTC. This translates into CAISRRVSYSGANVLTF.

The chain has TRBV10-2 and TRBJ2-3; no clear D gene. The ends were cut back, 7 bases at V and 0 bases at J, with 11 bases in the middle. Germline V CDR1 and CDR2: WSHSY, SAAADI. The CDR3 has 14 residues. The CDR3 region is CASTKGISTDTQYF. CDR3 nucleotide sequence: TGCGCCAGCACTAAGGGAATTAGCACAGATACGCAGTATTTT.

Concerning this clonotype itself: Because the CDR3 is missing its conserved closing phenylalanine or tryptophan, this is likely a read error. The chain has TRBV6-1 and TRBJ1-5; no reliable D call. The CDR3 is 11 residues long. Germline lookup yields CDR1 MNHNS and CDR2 SASEGT. The CDR3 sequence is CACSDCLPQHY. The CDR3 nucleotides read TGTGCCTGCAGTGATTGCCTGCCCCAGCATTAT.

As to this clonotype: One end of the junction does not line up with germline, which may come from a read error. The chain carries TRBV7-8 and TRBJ1-2; D not certain. The CDR3 has 13 amino acids. The germline gives CDR1 SGHVS, CDR2 FQNEAQ. DNA of the CDR3: TGTACCAGCAGCATTGGGGTCTCCTATGGCTATACCTTC. Translation gives CTSSIGVSYGYTF.

The rearrangement uses TRBV28 and TRBJ2-1, with 8 bases that match TRBD1. The V gene's germline CDR1 is MDHEN and CDR2 SYDVKM. The trim removed 5 bases at V and 4 bases at J, leaving 13 bases unmatched. The CDR3 spans 17 residues. CDR3 bases: TGTGCCAGCAGTCACCTAAAAGACAGGGGTCCGTACAATGAGCAGTTCTTC. Protein sequence: CASSHLKDRGPYNEQFF.

This clonotype was recorded a few times. A junction boundary mismatches the germline segment, possibly from a read error. The CDR3 coding sequence is TGTGCAAGCAGCTATACAGGGGGCTCCTACAATGAGCAGCTCTTC. This gives the protein CASSYTGGSYNEQLF. The chain links TRBV5-5 to TRBJ2-1; 9 bases agree with TRBD1. Germline V lookup: CDR1 SGHKS, CDR2 YYEKEE (reference sequence). CDR3 length: 15 amino acids.

To note about this clonotype: This may stem from a read error, because a much larger clone lies one nucleotide away. The genes are TRBV30 and TRBJ1-4; D ambiguous. V was shortened by 2 bases and J by 8 bases, with 18 bases between the two germline ends. This CDR3 contains 15 residues. Germline V CDR1 and CDR2: GTSNPN, SVGIG (reference sequence). CDR3 DNA sequence: TGTGCCTGGAGTCATGGATATGGGGATTCCGAAAAACTGTTTTTT. Translation: CAWSHGYGDSEKLFF.

This clonotype is a singleton in its sample. One junction end does not reproduce the germline sequence, and a read error may be involved. The chain recombines TRBV5-4 with TRBJ2-1; weak D call: TRBD1 (6 bases). The CDR3 length is 16 residues. Per the germline V gene, CDR1 is SGHNT and CDR2 is YYREEE (reference sequence). Here the CDR3 DNA reads TGTGCCAGCGGCCCCGCCTTTCAGCAGGGGTACAATGAACAGTTCTTC. Protein sequence: CASGPAFQQGYNEQFF.